The 30 T cell receptor beta chains in this list originate from one sample, sequenced in a study of blood T cell repertoires in COVID-19 (dated by TCRdb to the early 2020s). Libraries were made using the immunoSEQ multiplex PCR assay. TCRdb obtained this table from immuneACCESS and retained in-frame rearrangements with V and J assigned. These tables miss some clones; where compared with another copy, unresolved V genes account for less than half of the shortfall, and the remainder is unexplained. The sample records 100,000 or so clones, around 84% of which are singletons. Of the sample, approximately 2.1% falls within the top ten clones. Sequencing was done on a sample of peripheral blood. These TCRs come from a human donor in a cohort sampled during active COVID-19.

V gene TRBV5-1 combines with J gene TRBJ2-2; no firm D call. The CDR3 runs to 16 residues. Germline V gives CDR1 SGHRS, CDR2 YFSETQ. V lost 1 base and J lost 0, with 10 bases in between. The CDR3 nucleotides read TGCGCCAGCAGCTTGATCCCAGGTTCGAACACCGGGGAGCTGTTTTTT. Protein product: CASSLIPGSNTGELFF.

On this clone itself: The junction and the germline gene differ at one end; a read error may be behind it. The CDR3 region is CASSLISTNTQYF. The DNA of the CDR3 is TGTGCCAGCAGTTTAATTAGCACAAATACGCAGTATTTT. The chain links TRBV28 to TRBJ2-3, with no clear D. The CDR3 runs to 13 residues. Germline-derived CDR1 and CDR2 are MDHEN and SYDVKM.

V usage is TRBV19 and J usage is TRBJ1-2; weak D call: TRBD1 (5 bases). CDR1 LNHDA and CDR2 SQIVND come from the germline V gene (reference sequence). Between the trimmed V and J ends, which lost 7 bases and 4 bases, there was a span of 22 bases. CDR3 length equals 16 residues. CDR3 in amino acids: CASNGREQAGFYGYTF. CDR3 sequence (DNA): TGTGCCAGTAACGGCCGCGAACAGGCCGGATTCTATGGCTACACCTTC.

The chain employs TRBV18 and TRBJ2-5; 10 bases are shared with TRBD2. This CDR3 region has 15 residues. CDR1 is KGHSH, CDR2 LQKENI, per germline. Trimming took 4 bases from V and 2 from J; bases not matched to a gene: 4. This CDR3 is CASSRSSGGQETQYF. Here the CDR3 DNA reads TGTGCCAGCTCACGATCTAGCGGGGGTCAAGAGACCCAGTACTTC.

For this clone: A read error may produce the germline difference seen at one junction end. CDR3 protein: CASSYGQGLKTEAFF. The CDR3 DNA reads as TGTGCCAGCAGTTACGGACAGGGTTTGAAAACTGAAGCTTTCTTT. The J gene is TRBJ1-1, the V gene TRBV6-5; 8 bases fit TRBD1. CDR3 length: 15 residues. Germline CDR1 reads MNHEY; CDR2 reads SVGAGI.

The V call is TRBV24-1, the J call TRBJ1-2; D is possibly TRBD1 (6 bases). CDR3 length equals 14 residues. Trimming removed 4 bases at V and 2 bases at J, with 10 bases between. Germline V gives CDR1 KGHDR, CDR2 SFDVKD. CDR3 nucleotide sequence: TGTGCCACCAGTGAGAACAGGGCCAACTATGGCTACACCTTC. Residues: CATSENRANYGYTF.

The CDR3 DNA reads as TGTGCCAGCATACGCCCAGGGGGCGGAGGTCAGCCCCAGCATTTT. Translation: CASIRPGGGGQPQHF. The rearrangement joins TRBV28 to TRBJ1-5; 8 positions match TRBD1. Germline V gene sequence: CDR1 MDHEN, CDR2 SYDVKM. V lost 7 bases to trimming and J lost 6 bases; unmatched junction nucleotides: 11. This CDR3 has 15 residues.

This clone was seen only once. The rearrangement joins TRBV3-1 (or the pseudogene TRBV3-2) to TRBJ2-7; 10 bases map to TRBD2. The V segment lost 0 bases and the J segment 4 bases; nucleotides outside the gene matches: 3. CDR1 is LGHDT and CDR2 is YNNKEL in the germline V gene (reference sequence). CDR3 length: 15 amino acids. CDR3 sequence: CASSQDASGSYEQYF. CDR3 coding DNA: TGTGCCAGCAGCCAAGATGCTAGCGGGAGTTACGAGCAGTACTTC.

This clone showed up just a few times. The chain joins TRBV7-9 to TRBJ1-2; perhaps TRBD1 as D (6 bases). V was clipped by 1 base and J by 0 bases, with 9 bases between them. This CDR3 has 15 amino acids. CDR1 is SEHNR and CDR2 is FQNEAQ in the germline V gene (reference sequence). CDR3 in DNA: TGTGCCAGCAGCTTAGGGACAGCCTCTAACTATGGCTACACCTTC. Amino acid sequence: CASSLGTASNYGYTF.

The V and J genes are TRBV7-2 and TRBJ2-7; 11 bases are a match to TRBD2. With 5 bases clipped from V and 6 bases from J, the junction kept 9 bases outside the gene matches. The CDR3 has 15 amino acids. The germline gives CDR1 SGHTA, CDR2 FQGNSA. CDR3 nucleotides: TGTGCCAGCAGCCCAGGGACTAGCGGCGGCCTCGAGCAGTACTTC. Its protein is CASSPGTSGGLEQYF.

The chain recombines TRBV9 with TRBJ1-1; D is unclear. The germline gives CDR1 SGDLS, CDR2 YYNGEE. V was trimmed by 4 bases and J by 5 bases, leaving 12 bases between them. The CDR3 is made up of 13 amino acids. CDR3 sequence (DNA): TGTGCCAGCAGCCCTTCGGGAGGAACTGAAGCTTTCTTT. Its translation is CASSPSGGTEAFF.

V gene TRBV19 combines with J gene TRBJ1-5, with TRBD1 identical over 11 bases. With V trimmed by 2 bases and J by 7 bases, 1 base remained unmatched. CDR1 LNHDA and CDR2 SQIVND come from the germline V gene (reference sequence). CDR3 length: 14 amino acids. The CDR3 here is CASSIRTGGQPQHF. In DNA, the CDR3 is TGTGCCAGTAGTATAAGGACAGGGGGCCAGCCCCAGCATTTT.

V is TRBV7-2 and J is TRBJ1-6; 10 positions match TRBD1. Germline lookup yields CDR1 SGHTA and CDR2 FQGNSA. This CDR3 is built from 15 residues. Unmatched junction bases numbered 5, after V lost 5 bases and J lost 7 bases. DNA of the CDR3: TGTGCCAGCAGCGTCCAGACAGGGGGCAATTCACCCCTCCACTTT. Translating gives CASSVQTGGNSPLHF.

The chain combines TRBV6-5 with TRBJ2-4, with a weak D call TRBD1 (5 bases). V lost 6 bases, J lost 3 bases, and 12 bases lay in between. Germline-derived CDR1 and CDR2 are MNHEY and SVGAGI. The CDR3 extends over 14 amino acids. The CDR3 nucleotides are TGTGCCAGCAGCTCGGACACCCTCAAAAACATTCAGTACTTC. Its protein product is CASSSDTLKNIQYF.

This clone was recorded a few times. This chain joins TRBV11-2 and TRBJ2-2; weak D call: TRBD1 (5 bases). The germline gives CDR1 SGHAT, CDR2 FQNNGV. V gave up 5 bases and J gave up 5 bases, with 15 bases separating them. The CDR3 extends over 15 amino acids. CDR3 protein: CASSPQTVYTGELFF. CDR3 DNA: TGTGCCAGCAGCCCCCAGACAGTTTATACCGGGGAGCTGTTTTTT.

Concerning this clone: With a much larger clone just one base away, this may be a read error. The chain combines TRBV11-3 with TRBJ2-1; the match to TRBD1 covers 7 bases. V shed 5 bases and J 5 bases; nucleotides not matched to a gene: 3. This CDR3 contains 13 residues. The V gene's germline CDR1 is SGHNT and CDR2 YENEEA. The CDR3 loop reads CASSPGTDNEQFF. CDR3 nucleotides: TGTGCCAGCAGCCCCGGGACAGACAATGAGCAGTTCTTC.

The chain combines TRBV27 with TRBJ1-2; 10 bases map to TRBD1. The CDR3 contains 15 residues. The V and J ends lost 2 bases and 7 bases, in that order; junction bases with no gene match: 7. The germline V gene has CDR1 MNHEY and CDR2 SMNVEV (reference sequence). The CDR3: CASSLISGQGSGYTF. The CDR3 nucleotides read TGTGCCAGCAGTTTAATCTCGGGACAGGGGTCTGGCTACACCTTC.

This clone was found a few times. The V call is TRBV11-3, the J call TRBJ1-5; D gene uncertain. CDR1 SGHNT and CDR2 YENEEA come from the germline V gene. V dropped 0 bases and J dropped 6 bases, with 18 bases sitting between them. This CDR3 has 17 residues. DNA of the CDR3: TGTGCCAGCAGCTTAGATAATAACAACCCGTGGGCTCAGCCCCAGCATTTT. This gives the protein CASSLDNNNPWAQPQHF.

V usage is TRBV5-1 and J usage is TRBJ2-1; the match to TRBD2 covers 9 bases. The V and J ends lost 3 bases and 1 base, in that order; junction bases with no gene match: 2. The CDR3 loop spans 15 amino acids. CDR1 and CDR2 (germline): SGHRS, YFSETQ. The CDR3 sequence is CASSWSGGSYNEQFF. The DNA for the CDR3 is TGCGCCAGCAGCTGGAGCGGGGGGTCCTACAATGAGCAGTTCTTC.

This clone was detected once. The gene calls are TRBV6-5 and TRBJ2-5; 12 nucleotides agree with TRBD2. This CDR3 is built from 16 residues. Germline V CDR1 and CDR2: MNHEY, SVGAGI. J was trimmed by 4 bases and V by 4 bases; bases with no gene match: 7. DNA of the CDR3: TGTGCCAGCAGTTCGCCTCTAGCGGGAGGGAGAGAGACCCAGTACTTC. Translation gives CASSSPLAGGRETQYF.

V is TRBV5-4 and J is TRBJ1-6; D is undetermined. Germline V gene data show CDR1 as SGHNT and CDR2 as YYREEE (reference sequence). This CDR3 contains 15 residues. V was cut by 1 base and J by 9 bases, with 14 bases left in between. CDR3 sequence: CASSLNIGSGSPLHF. The CDR3 DNA reads TGTGCCAGCAGCTTGAATATCGGTTCGGGTTCACCCCTCCACTTT.

This clone has more than one count but fewer than ten. The genes are TRBV4-2 and TRBJ2-7; 11 bases are a match to TRBD2. V gave up 5 bases and J gave up 0 bases; unmatched junction bases: 12. Germline CDR1 LGHNA, CDR2 YNFKEQ. CDR3 length: 18 residues. The CDR3 bases are TGTGCCAGCAGCGGTTCGAAGGGACTAGCGGCGAGCTCCTACGAGCAGTACTTC. Protein product: CASSGSKGLAASSYEQYF.

This clone showed up just a few times. The chain couples TRBV7-3 to TRBJ2-3; 7 nucleotides align to TRBD2. V lost 4 bases to trimming and J lost 1 base; unmatched junction nucleotides: 2. Germline-derived CDR1 and CDR2 are SGHTA and FQGTGA. This CDR3 is 14 amino acids long. The CDR3 is CASSSLAGTDTQYF. The DNA of the CDR3 is TGTGCCAGCAGCTCCCTAGCGGGCACAGATACGCAGTATTTT. Together with reference TRBV7-3 and TRBJ2-3, the CDR3 gives the full variable domain: GAGVSQTPSNKVTEKGKYVELRCDPISGHTALYWYRQSLGQGPEFLIYFQGTGAADDSGLPNDRFFAVRPEGSVSTLKIQRTERGDSAVYLCASSSLAGTDTQYFGPGTRLTVL.

This chain uses TRBV12-3 or TRBV12-4 with TRBJ2-7, with 8 bases fitting TRBD1. J was trimmed by 6 bases and V by 5 bases; bases with no gene match: 3. This CDR3 region has 12 residues. CDR3 sequence: CASSRDRGEQYF. The CDR3 DNA reads as TGTGCCAGCAGTCGAGACAGGGGCGAGCAGTACTTC.

This sequence joins TRBV27 and TRBJ2-7; TRBD1 aligns across 7 bases. Germline CDR1 MNHEY, CDR2 SMNVEV (reference sequence). Trimming removed 6 bases from V and 3 bases from J; junction bases left unmatched: 8. The CDR3 sequence is 14 residues long. CDR3 DNA: TGTGCCAGCAGCCGACAGGGTCCAATCTACGAGCAGTACTTC. Its protein product is CASSRQGPIYEQYF.

V is TRBV24-1 and J is TRBJ1-5; weak D call: TRBD1 (6 bases). The CDR3 is made up of 15 amino acids. V lost 4 bases, J lost 5 bases, and 14 bases lay in between. Germline V CDR1 and CDR2: KGHDR, SFDVKD. The CDR3 DNA reads TGTGCCACCAGTGACCCCGGGACACCGGATCAGCCCCAGCATTTT. Its translation is CATSDPGTPDQPQHF.

The chain links TRBV7-6 to TRBJ1-2; tentative D call: TRBD1 (6 bases). Deletions cut 1 base from V and 5 bases from J, with 14 bases between. Germline-derived CDR1 and CDR2 are SGHVS and FNYEAQ. This CDR3 spans 15 amino acids. CDR3 protein: CASSLGGGAGYGYTF. CDR3 DNA: TGTGCCAGCAGCTTAGGTGGGGGGGCCGGGTATGGCTACACCTTC.

The chain combines TRBV7-2 with TRBJ2-7, with TRBD2 identical over 7 bases. V trimming: 5 bases; J trimming: 3 bases; junction bases outside the gene matches: 7. Germline values: CDR1 SGHTA, CDR2 FQGNSA. This CDR3 is built from 14 residues. For the CDR3, the DNA is TGTGCCAGCAGCCCGAGGGAGGGAGGCTACGAGCAGTACTTC. Its protein product is CASSPREGGYEQYF.

The genes are TRBV29-1 and TRBJ1-2; D is unresolved. Germline V gene lookup returns CDR1 SQVTM and CDR2 ANQGSEA. This CDR3 spans 14 amino acids. V was trimmed by 5 bases and J by 2 bases, leaving 15 bases between them. DNA of the CDR3: TGCAGCGTTCCCTTCCCGGGAACAAACTATGGCTACACCTTC. This encodes CSVPFPGTNYGYTF.

The V and J genes are TRBV6-4 and TRBJ2-1; a possible D gene is TRBD1 (5 bases). The CDR3 runs 15 residues. CDR1 MRHNA and CDR2 SNTAGT come from the germline V gene. V was cut by 8 bases and J by 2 bases, with 16 bases left in between. This chain's CDR3 is CASATSDSTYNEQFF. CDR3 in DNA: TGTGCCAGCGCCACCTCCGACAGTACCTACAATGAGCAGTTCTTC.